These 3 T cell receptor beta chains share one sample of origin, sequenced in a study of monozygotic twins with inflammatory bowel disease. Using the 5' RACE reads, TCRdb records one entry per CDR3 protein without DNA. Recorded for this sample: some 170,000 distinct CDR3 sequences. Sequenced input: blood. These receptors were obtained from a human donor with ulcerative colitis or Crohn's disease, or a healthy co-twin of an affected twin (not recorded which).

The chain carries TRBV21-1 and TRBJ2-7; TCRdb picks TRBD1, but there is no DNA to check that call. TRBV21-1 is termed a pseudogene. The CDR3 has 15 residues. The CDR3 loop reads CASDSPDSIFYEQYF.

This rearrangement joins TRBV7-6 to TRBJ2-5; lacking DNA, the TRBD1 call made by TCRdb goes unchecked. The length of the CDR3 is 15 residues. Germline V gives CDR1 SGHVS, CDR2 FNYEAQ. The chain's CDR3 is CASSPRGMAQETQYF.

The CDR3 loop reads CASSYDRGRETQYF. The chain carries TRBV5-1 and TRBJ2-5; no DNA is available, so the TRBD1 call from TCRdb remains unchecked. This CDR3 contains 14 residues. From germline, CDR1 is SGHRS and CDR2 YFSETQ.